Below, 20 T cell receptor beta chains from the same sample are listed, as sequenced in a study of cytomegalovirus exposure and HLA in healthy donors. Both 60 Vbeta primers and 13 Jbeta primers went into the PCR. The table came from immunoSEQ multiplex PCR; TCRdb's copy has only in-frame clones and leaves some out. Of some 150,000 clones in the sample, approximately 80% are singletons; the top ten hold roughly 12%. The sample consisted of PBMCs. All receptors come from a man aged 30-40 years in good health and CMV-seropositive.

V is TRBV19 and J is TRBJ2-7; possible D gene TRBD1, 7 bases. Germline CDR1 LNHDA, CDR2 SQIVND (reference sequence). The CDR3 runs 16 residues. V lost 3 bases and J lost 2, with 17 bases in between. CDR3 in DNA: TGTGCCAGTAGTATTATGTTTCAGGGGGGAGCCTACGAGCAGTACTTC. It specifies CASSIMFQGGAYEQYF.

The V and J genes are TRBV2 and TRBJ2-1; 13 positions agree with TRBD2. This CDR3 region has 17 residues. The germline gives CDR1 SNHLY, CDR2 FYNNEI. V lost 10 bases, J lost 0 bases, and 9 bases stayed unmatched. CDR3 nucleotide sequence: TGTGCCAACCTTGGGACTAGCGGGACTCTCTCCTACAATGAGCAGTTCTTC. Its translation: CANLGTSGTLSYNEQFF.

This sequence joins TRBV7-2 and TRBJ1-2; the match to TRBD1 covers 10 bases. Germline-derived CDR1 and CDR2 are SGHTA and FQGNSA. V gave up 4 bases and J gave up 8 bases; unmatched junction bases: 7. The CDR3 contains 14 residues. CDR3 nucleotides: TGTGCCAGCAGCTCACGACAGGGGGCGAAAGGCTACACCTTC. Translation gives CASSSRQGAKGYTF. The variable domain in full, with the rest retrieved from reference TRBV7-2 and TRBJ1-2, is GAGVSQSPSNKVTEKGKDVELRCDPISGHTALYWYRQSLGQGLEFLIYFQGNSAPDKSGLPSDRFSAERTGGSVSTLTIQRTQQEDSAVYLCASSSRQGAKGYTFGSGTRLTVV.

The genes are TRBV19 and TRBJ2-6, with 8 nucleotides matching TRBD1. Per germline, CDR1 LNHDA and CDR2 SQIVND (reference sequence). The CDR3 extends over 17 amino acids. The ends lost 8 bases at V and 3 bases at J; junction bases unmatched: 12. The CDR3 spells CASLPPGRGLGANVLTF. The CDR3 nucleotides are TGTGCCAGTCTACCACCCGGCAGGGGGCTTGGGGCCAACGTCCTGACTTTC. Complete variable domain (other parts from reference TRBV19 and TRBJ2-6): DGGITQSPKYLFRKEGQNVTLSCEQNLNHDAMYWYRQDPGQGLRLIYYSQIVNDFQKGDIAEGYSVSREKKESFPLTVTSAQKNPTAFYLCASLPPGRGLGANVLTFGAGSRLTVL.

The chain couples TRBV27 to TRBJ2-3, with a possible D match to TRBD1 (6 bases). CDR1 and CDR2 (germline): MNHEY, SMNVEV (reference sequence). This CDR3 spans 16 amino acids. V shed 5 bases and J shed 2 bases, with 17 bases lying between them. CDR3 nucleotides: TGTGCCAGCAGTCCACACAGGGCTTTCTACACAGATACGCAGTATTTT. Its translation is CASSPHRAFYTDTQYF.

The CDR3 bases are TGTGCCAGCAGTCCGTGGGAGCAGCCCCAGCATTTT. Residues: CASSPWEQPQHF. This chain connects TRBV2 to TRBJ1-5; no clear D gene. CDR3 length equals 12 residues. The germline V gene has CDR1 SNHLY and CDR2 FYNNEI. Trimming removed 5 bases from V and 7 bases from J, with 9 bases in between.

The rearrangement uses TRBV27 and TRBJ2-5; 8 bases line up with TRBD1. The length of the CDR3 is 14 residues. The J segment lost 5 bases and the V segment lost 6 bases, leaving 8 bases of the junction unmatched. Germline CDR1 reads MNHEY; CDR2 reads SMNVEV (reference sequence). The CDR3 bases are TGTGCCAGCAGCCCAGGGGGCTGGGGGGAGACCCAGTACTTC. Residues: CASSPGGWGETQYF.

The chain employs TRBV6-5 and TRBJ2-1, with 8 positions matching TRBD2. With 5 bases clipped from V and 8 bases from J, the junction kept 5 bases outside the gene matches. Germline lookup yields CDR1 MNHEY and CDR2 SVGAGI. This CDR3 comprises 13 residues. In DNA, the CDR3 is TGTGCCAGCAGTATAGCGGGAATCCATGAGCAGTTCTTC. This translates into CASSIAGIHEQFF.

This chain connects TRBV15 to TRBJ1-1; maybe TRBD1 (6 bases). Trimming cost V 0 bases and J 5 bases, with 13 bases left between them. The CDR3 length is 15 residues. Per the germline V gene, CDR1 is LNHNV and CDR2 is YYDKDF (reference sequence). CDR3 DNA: TGTGCCACCAGCAGAGAGGGCAGGGGTAGGACTGAAGCTTTCTTT. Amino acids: CATSREGRGRTEAFF.

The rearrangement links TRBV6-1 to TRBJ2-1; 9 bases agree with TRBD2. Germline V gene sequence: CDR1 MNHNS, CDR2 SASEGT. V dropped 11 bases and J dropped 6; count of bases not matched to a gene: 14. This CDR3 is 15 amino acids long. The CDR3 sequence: CALEQGSSGTNEQFF. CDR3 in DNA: TGTGCCCTCGAACAGGGTTCTAGCGGGACCAATGAGCAGTTCTTC.

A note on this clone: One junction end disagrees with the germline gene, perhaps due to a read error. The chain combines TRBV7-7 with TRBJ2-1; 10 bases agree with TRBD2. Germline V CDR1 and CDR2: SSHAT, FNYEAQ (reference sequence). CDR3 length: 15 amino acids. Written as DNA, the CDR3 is TGTGCTAGCAGCTTAGCGGGAGGAAGGGATAATGAGCAGTTCTTC. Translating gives CASSLAGGRDNEQFF.

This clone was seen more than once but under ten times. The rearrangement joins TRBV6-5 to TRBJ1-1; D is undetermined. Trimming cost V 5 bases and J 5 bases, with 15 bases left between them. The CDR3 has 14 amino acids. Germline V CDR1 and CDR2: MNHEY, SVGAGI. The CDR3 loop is CASSPQYGGTEAFF. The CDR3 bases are TGTGCCAGCAGTCCCCAATACGGCGGAACTGAAGCTTTCTTT.

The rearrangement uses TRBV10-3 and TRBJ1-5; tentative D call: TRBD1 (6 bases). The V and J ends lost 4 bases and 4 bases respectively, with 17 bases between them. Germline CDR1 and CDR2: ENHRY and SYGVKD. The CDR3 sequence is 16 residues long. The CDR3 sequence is CAISGGGDNINQPQHF. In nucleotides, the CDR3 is TGTGCCATCAGTGGGGGTGGGGACAACATAAATCAGCCCCAGCATTTT.

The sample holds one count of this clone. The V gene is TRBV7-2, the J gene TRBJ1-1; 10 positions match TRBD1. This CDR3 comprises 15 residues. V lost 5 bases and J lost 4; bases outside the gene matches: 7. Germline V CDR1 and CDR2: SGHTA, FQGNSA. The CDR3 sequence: CASSTQGDRGTEAFF. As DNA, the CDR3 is TGTGCCAGCAGCACACAGGGGGACAGGGGCACTGAAGCTTTCTTT.

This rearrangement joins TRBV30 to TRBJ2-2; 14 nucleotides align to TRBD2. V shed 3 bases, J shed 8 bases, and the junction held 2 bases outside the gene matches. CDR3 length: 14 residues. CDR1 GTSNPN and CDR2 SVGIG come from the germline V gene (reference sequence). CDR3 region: CAWRGTSGSGELFF. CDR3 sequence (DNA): TGTGCCTGGAGGGGGACTAGCGGGAGTGGGGAGCTGTTTTTT.

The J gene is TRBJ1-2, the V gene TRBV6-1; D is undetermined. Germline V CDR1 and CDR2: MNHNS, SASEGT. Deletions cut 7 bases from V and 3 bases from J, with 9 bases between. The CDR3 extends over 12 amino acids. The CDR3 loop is CASNVYYYGYTF. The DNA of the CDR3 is TGTGCCAGCAATGTATACTACTATGGCTACACCTTC.

The CDR3 bases are TGCGCCAGCAGACCCGGTCCAAGCTCCTACGAGCAGTACTTC. Protein product: CASRPGPSSYEQYF. This chain links TRBV5-1 with TRBJ2-7; D is ambiguous. The CDR3 has 14 amino acids. Trimming took 5 bases from V and 0 from J, leaving 12 bases between them. Germline CDR1 and CDR2: SGHRS and YFSETQ.

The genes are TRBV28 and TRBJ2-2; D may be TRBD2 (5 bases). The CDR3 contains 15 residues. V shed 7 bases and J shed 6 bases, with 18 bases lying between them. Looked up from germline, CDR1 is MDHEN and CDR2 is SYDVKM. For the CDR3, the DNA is TGTGCCAGCAAGAAGCCGGCGGGCCCGCCCGGGGAGCTGTTTTTT. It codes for CASKKPAGPPGELFF.

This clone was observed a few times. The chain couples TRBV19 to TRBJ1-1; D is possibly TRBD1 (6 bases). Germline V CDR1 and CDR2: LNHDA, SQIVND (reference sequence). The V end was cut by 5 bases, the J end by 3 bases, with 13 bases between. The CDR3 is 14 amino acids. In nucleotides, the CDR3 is TGTGCCAGTAGTCCAAGGGACACTTACACTGAAGCTTTCTTT. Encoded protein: CASSPRDTYTEAFF.

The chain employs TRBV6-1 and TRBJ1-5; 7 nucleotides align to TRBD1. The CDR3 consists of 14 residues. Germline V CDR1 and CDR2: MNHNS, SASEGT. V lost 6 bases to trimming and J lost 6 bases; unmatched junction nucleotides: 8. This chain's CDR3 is CASRATGTGQPQHF. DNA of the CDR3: TGTGCCAGCAGGGCGACAGGGACGGGTCAGCCCCAGCATTTT.